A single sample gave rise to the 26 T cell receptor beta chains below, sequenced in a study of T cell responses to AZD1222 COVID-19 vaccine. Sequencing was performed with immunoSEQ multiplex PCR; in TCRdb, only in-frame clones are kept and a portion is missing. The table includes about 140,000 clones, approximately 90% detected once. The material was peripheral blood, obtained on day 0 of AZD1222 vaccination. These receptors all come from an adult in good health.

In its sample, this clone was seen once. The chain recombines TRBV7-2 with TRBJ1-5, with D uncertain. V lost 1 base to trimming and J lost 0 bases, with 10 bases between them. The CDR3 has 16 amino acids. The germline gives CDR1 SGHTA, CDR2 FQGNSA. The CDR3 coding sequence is TGTGCCAGCAGCTTAGGAACAGCATATAGCAATCAGCCCCAGCATTTT. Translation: CASSLGTAYSNQPQHF.

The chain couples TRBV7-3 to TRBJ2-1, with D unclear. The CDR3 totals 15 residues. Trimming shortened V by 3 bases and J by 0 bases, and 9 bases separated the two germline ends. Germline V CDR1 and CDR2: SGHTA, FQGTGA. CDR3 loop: CASSLGLSSYNEQFF. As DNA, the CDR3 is TGTGCCAGCAGCTTGGGTCTAAGCTCCTACAATGAGCAGTTCTTC.

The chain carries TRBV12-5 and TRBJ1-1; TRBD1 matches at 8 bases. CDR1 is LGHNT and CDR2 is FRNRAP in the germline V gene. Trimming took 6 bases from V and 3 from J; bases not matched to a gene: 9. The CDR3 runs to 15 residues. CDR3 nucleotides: TGTGCTAGTGGCCCCTCTGGACAGGGTTACACTGAAGCTTTCTTT. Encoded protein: CASGPSGQGYTEAFF.

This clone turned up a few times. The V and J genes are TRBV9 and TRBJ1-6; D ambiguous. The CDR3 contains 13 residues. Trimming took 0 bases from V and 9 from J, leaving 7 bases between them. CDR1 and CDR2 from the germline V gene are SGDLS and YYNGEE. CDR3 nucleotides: TGTGCCAGCAGCGTAGTGATGGGTTCACCCCTCCACTTT. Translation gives CASSVVMGSPLHF.

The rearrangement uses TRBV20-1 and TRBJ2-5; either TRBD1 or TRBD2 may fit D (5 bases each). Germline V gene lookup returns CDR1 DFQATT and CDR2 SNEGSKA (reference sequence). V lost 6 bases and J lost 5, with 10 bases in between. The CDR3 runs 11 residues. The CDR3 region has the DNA TGCAGTGCCTTGGGACGGGAGACCCAGTACTTC. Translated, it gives CSALGRETQYF.

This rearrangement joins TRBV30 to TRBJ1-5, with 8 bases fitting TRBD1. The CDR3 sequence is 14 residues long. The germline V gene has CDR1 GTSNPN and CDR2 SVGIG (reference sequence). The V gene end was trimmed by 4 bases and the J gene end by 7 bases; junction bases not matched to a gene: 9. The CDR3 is CAWKVAGGTQPQHF. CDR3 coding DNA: TGTGCCTGGAAGGTGGCAGGGGGCACACAGCCCCAGCATTTT.

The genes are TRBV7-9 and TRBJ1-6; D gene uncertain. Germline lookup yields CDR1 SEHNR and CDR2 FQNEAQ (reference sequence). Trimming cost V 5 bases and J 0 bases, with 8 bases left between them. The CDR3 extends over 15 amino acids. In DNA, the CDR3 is TGTGCCAGCAGCCGGCGGGGCTCCTATAATTCACCCCTCCACTTT. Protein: CASSRRGSYNSPLHF.

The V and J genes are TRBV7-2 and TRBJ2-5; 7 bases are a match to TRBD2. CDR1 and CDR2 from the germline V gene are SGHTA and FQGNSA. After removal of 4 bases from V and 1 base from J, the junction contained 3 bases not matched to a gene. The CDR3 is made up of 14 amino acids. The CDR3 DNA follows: TGTGCCAGCAGCTCAAGCGGGGCCCAAGAGACCCAGTACTTC. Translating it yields CASSSSGAQETQYF.

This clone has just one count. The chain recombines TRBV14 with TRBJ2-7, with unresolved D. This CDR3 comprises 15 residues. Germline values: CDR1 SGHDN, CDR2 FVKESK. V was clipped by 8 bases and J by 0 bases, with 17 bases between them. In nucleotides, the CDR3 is TGTGCCAGCTCTAACTCACCAGGAGACTCCTACGAGCAGTACTTC. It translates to CASSNSPGDSYEQYF.

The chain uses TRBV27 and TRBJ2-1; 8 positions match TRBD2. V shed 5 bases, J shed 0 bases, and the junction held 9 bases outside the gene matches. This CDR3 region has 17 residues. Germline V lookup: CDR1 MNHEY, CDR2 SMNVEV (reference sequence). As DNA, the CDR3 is TGTGCCAGCAGTACAGAAATCAGCGGGAGCTCCTACAATGAGCAGTTCTTC. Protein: CASSTEISGSSYNEQFF.

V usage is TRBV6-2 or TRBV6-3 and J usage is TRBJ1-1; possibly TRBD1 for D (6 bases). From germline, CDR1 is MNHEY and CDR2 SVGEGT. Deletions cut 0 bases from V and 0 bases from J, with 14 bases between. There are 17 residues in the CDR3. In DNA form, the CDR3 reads TGTGCCAGCAGTTACTCGAGAGGGGGGCTATTGAACACTGAAGCTTTCTTT. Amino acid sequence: CASSYSRGGLLNTEAFF.

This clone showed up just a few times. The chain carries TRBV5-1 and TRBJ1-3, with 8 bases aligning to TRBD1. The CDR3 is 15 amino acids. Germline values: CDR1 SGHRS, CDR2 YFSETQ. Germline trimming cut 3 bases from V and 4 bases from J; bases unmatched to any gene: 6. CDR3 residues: CASSWGQDQGNTIYF. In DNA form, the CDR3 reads TGCGCCAGCAGCTGGGGACAGGACCAGGGAAACACCATATATTTT.

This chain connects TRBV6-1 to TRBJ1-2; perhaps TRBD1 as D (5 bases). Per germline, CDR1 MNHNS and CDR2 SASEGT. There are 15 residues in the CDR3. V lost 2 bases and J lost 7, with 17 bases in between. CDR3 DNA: TGTGCCAGCAGTGAACTTTTTTGGCAGGGCGGTGGCTACACCTTC. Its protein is CASSELFWQGGGYTF.

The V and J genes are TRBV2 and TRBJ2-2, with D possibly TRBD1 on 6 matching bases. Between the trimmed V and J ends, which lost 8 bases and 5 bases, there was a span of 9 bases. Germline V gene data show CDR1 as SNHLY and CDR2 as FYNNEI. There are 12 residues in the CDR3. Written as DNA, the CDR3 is TGTGCCAGCTTCAGGGGTACCGGGGAGCTGTTTTTT. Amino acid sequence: CASFRGTGELFF.

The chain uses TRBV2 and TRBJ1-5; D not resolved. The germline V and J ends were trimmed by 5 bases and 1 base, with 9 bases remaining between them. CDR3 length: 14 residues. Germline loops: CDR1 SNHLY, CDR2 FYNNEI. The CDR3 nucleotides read TGTGCCAGCAGTTTAGACCTGAGCAATCAGCCCCAGCATTTT. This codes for CASSLDLSNQPQHF.

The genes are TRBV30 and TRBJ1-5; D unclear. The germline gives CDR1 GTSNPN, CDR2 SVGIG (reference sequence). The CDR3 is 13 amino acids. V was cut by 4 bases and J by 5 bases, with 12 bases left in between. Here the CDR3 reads CAWTLGLDQPQHF. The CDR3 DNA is TGTGCCTGGACTCTAGGCTTGGATCAGCCCCAGCATTTT.

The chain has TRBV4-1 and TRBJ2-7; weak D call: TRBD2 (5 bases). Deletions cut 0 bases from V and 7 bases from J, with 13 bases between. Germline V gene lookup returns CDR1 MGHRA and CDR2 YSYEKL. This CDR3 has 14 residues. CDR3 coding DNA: TGCGCCAGCAGCCAAGATGGTGGGAGTCGGGAGCAGTACTTC. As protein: CASSQDGGSREQYF.

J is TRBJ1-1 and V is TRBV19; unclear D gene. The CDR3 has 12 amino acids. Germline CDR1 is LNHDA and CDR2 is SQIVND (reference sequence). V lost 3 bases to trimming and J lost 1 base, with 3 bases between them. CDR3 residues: CASSIWNTEAFF. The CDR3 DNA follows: TGTGCCAGTAGTATTTGGAACACTGAAGCTTTCTTT. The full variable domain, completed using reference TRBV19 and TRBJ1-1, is DGGITQSPKYLFRKEGQNVTLSCEQNLNHDAMYWYRQDPGQGLRLIYYSQIVNDFQKGDIAEGYSVSREKKESFPLTVTSAQKNPTAFYLCASSIWNTEAFFGQGTRLTVV.

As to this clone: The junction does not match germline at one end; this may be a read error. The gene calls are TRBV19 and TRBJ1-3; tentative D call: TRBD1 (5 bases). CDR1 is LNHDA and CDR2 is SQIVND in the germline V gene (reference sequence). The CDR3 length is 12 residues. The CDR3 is CASKGTTSWGHF. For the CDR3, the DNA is TGTGCCAGTAAGGGGACGACCTCCTGGGGACATTTT.

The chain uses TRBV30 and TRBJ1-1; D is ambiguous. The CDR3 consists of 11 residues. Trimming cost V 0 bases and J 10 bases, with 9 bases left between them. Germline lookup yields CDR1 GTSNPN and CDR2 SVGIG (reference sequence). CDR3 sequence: CAWSVRAGAFF. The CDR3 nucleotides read TGTGCCTGGAGTGTACGGGCTGGAGCTTTCTTT. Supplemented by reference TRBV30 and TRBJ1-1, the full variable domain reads SQTIHQWPATLVQPVGSPLSLECTVEGTSNPNLYWYRQAAGRGLQLLFYSVGIGQISSEVPQNLSASRPQDRQFILSSKKLLLSDSGFYLCAWSVRAGAFFGQGTRLTVV.

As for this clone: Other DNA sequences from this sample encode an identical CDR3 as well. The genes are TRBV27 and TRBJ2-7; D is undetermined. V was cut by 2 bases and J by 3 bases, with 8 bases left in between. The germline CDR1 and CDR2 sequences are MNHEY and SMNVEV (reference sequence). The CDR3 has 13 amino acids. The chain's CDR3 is CASSLGQLYEQYF. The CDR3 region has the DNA TGTGCCAGCAGTTTAGGGCAGCTCTACGAGCAGTACTTC.

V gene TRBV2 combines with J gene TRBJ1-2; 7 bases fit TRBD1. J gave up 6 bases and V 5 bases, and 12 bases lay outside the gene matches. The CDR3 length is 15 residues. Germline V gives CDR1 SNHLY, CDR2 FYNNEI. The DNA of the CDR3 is TGTGCCAGCAGTCGGGGAAGTGACAGGGTGGATGGCTACACCTTC. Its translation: CASSRGSDRVDGYTF.

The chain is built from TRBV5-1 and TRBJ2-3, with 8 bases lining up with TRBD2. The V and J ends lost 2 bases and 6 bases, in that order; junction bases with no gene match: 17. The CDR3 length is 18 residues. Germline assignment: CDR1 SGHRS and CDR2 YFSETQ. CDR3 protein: CASSFDYLSGRIDDTQYF. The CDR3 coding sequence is TGCGCCAGCAGCTTTGATTACCTGAGCGGGAGAATTGACGATACGCAGTATTTT.

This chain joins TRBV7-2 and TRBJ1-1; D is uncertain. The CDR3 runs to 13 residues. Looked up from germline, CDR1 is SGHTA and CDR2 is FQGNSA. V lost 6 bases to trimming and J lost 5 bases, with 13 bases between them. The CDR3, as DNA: TGTGCCAGCAGTTCAAACGGGGAGACTGAAGCTTTCTTT. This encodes CASSSNGETEAFF.

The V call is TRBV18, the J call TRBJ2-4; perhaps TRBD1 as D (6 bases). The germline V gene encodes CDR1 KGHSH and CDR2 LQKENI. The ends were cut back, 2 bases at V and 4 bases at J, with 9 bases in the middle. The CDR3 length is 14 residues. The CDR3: CASSPGRGKNIQYF. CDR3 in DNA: TGTGCCAGCTCACCAGGCAGGGGTAAAAACATTCAGTACTTC.

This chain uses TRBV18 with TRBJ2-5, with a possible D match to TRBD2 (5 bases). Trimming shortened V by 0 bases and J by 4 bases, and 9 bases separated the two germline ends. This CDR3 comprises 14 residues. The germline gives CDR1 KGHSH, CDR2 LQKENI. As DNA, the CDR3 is TGTGCCAGCTCACCACCGAGCCGGGGAGAGACCCAGTACTTC. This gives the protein CASSPPSRGETQYF.